This T cell receptor beta chain is from a study of patients and donors after allogeneic stem cell transplantation. The CDR3 consists of 13 residues. The germline V gene encodes CDR1 SQVTM and CDR2 ANQGSEA. Trimming shortened V by 4 bases and J by 3 bases, and 10 bases separated the two germline ends. TCRdb processed the RT-PCR reads anew with MiXCR; each CDR3 protein has one entry. The table records 920,000 or so distinct CDR3 sequences, more than 15% of them present only once. This clonotype has only a few counts. The TCR originated in a human donor who was either an allogeneic HSCT recipient or a stem cell or donor lymphocyte infusion donor (not recorded which). It is not recorded whose cells these are; they may come from a transplant donor. The sample comprised blood, either unsorted or a sorted T cell fraction (not recorded which). V is TRBV29-1 and J is TRBJ1-3; TRBD1 might be the D (5 bases). The CDR3: CSVAGLYGNTIYF. As DNA, the CDR3 is TGCAGCGTTGCAGGGTTATATGGAAACACCATATATTTT. The full variable domain, in which reference TRBV29-1 and TRBJ1-3 provide the parts outside the CDR3, is SAVISQKPSRDICQRGTSLTIQCQVDSQVTMMFWYRQQPGQSLTLIATANQGSEATYESGFVIDKFPISRPNLTFSTLTVSNMSPEDSSIYLCSVAGLYGNTIYFGEGSWLTVV.